A single sample gave rise to the 30 T cell receptor beta chains below, sequenced in a study of blood T cell repertoires in COVID-19. Some clones are missing from TCRdb's copy, which holds only in-frame ones; the method was immunoSEQ multiplex PCR. The profile shows about 140,000 clones, 90% of them singletons. Sequencing was performed on peripheral blood. The receptors stem from an elderly woman with acute or convalescent COVID-19.

This rearrangement joins TRBV6-5 to TRBJ1-5; 9 bases match TRBD1. Per germline, CDR1 MNHEY and CDR2 SVGAGI. CDR3 size: 14 residues. Trimming cost V 6 bases and J 3 bases; bases outside gene matches: 3. The CDR3 is CASRGQGINQPQHF. The CDR3 DNA is TGTGCCAGCAGGGGACAGGGAATCAATCAGCCCCAGCATTTT.

The chain recombines TRBV5-4 with TRBJ2-2, with D tentatively TRBD1 (6 bases). The V and J ends lost 0 bases and 4 bases respectively, with 10 bases between them. The germline gives CDR1 SGHNT, CDR2 YYREEE (reference sequence). The CDR3 loop spans 15 amino acids. CDR3 sequence: CASSLDRASTGELFF. CDR3 coding DNA: TGTGCCAGCAGCTTGGACAGGGCCTCCACCGGGGAGCTGTTTTTT.

The chain employs TRBV7-2 and TRBJ1-2; TRBD1 matches 7 bases. V lost 4 bases and J lost 4; bases outside the gene matches: 9. The CDR3 extends over 15 amino acids. Germline loops: CDR1 SGHTA, CDR2 FQGNSA. The CDR3 coding sequence is TGTGCCAGCAGCTCTTCCCAAAACAGGGGCTATGGCTACACCTTC. It is translated as CASSSSQNRGYGYTF.

Here the CDR3 DNA reads TGTGCCAGCAGCAAAGCGCAGGCAGGGCCAGTGAACACTGAAGCTTTCTTT. This gives the protein CASSKAQAGPVNTEAFF. The genes are TRBV21-1 and TRBJ1-1; the D segment call TRBD1 is taken from the table without a DNA check. TRBV21-1 is flagged as a pseudogene. The CDR3 has 17 residues.

The rearrangement uses TRBV27 and TRBJ1-1, with TRBD1 as a possible D gene (5 bases). The CDR3 length is 17 residues. The germline V and J ends were trimmed by 0 bases and 4 bases, with 18 bases remaining between them. The germline V gene has CDR1 MNHEY and CDR2 SMNVEV (reference sequence). CDR3 sequence (DNA): TGTGCCAGCAGTTTATCATCCAGGGCCTGGGGGGGCACTGAAGCTTTCTTT. This sequence encodes CASSLSSRAWGGTEAFF.

The V gene is TRBV12-3 or TRBV12-4, the J gene TRBJ1-1; 9 bases map to TRBD1. V was pared by 5 bases and J by 5 bases, with 3 bases of the junction left unmatched. The CDR3 runs 13 residues. For the CDR3, the DNA is TGTGCCAGCAGTCGACAGGGGGTTACTGAAGCTTTCTTT. Its protein product is CASSRQGVTEAFF.

This chain links TRBV7-8 with TRBJ1-1, with no clear D. The CDR3 is 13 residues long. Germline V gives CDR1 SGHVS, CDR2 FQNEAQ. Deletions cut 5 bases from V and 1 base from J, with 8 bases between. In DNA, the CDR3 is TGTGCCAGCAGCCCTCAGTCGAACACTGAAGCTTTCTTT. Its translation: CASSPQSNTEAFF.

The chain carries TRBV19 and TRBJ2-3; no definite D call. The CDR3 length is 15 residues. V lost 3 bases and J lost 0, with 10 bases in between. Looked up from germline, CDR1 is LNHDA and CDR2 is SQIVND (reference sequence). In DNA, the CDR3 is TGTGCCAGTAGTATGTCAGGAACTAGCACAGATACGCAGTATTTT. Translating gives CASSMSGTSTDTQYF.

In this sample, this clone turned up a few times. The chain joins TRBV18 to TRBJ1-1, with 9 nucleotides matching TRBD1. Germline CDR1 KGHSH, CDR2 LQKENI. The CDR3 is made up of 14 amino acids. Trimming took 4 bases from V and 1 from J; bases not matched to a gene: 1. CDR3 region: CASSLGQGNTEAFF. Written as DNA, the CDR3 is TGTGCCAGCTCACTGGGACAGGGGAACACTGAAGCTTTCTTT.

The chain has TRBV27 and TRBJ2-7; D perhaps matches TRBD1 (5 bases). The germline V gene encodes CDR1 MNHEY and CDR2 SMNVEV (reference sequence). The length of the CDR3 is 13 residues. Deletions cut 4 bases from V and 4 bases from J, with 11 bases between. The CDR3 spells CASSYRSSYEQYF. In nucleotides, the CDR3 is TGTGCCAGCAGTTACAGGTCCTCGTACGAGCAGTACTTC.

The count of this clone is one. V is TRBV19 and J is TRBJ1-5; tentative D call: TRBD1 (5 bases). V lost 0 bases, J lost 4 bases, and 10 bases lay in between. Germline CDR1 and CDR2: LNHDA and SQIVND (reference sequence). The CDR3 is 15 residues long. CDR3 amino acids: CASSIDRQGNQPQHF. The CDR3 DNA is TGTGCCAGTAGTATAGATCGCCAGGGTAATCAGCCCCAGCATTTT. Full variable domain (outside the CDR3, taken from reference TRBV19 and TRBJ1-5): DGGITQSPKYLFRKEGQNVTLSCEQNLNHDAMYWYRQDPGQGLRLIYYSQIVNDFQKGDIAEGYSVSREKKESFPLTVTSAQKNPTAFYLCASSIDRQGNQPQHFGDGTRLSIL.

The chain combines TRBV29-1 with TRBJ1-2; 10 positions match TRBD1. The V gene's germline CDR1 is SQVTM and CDR2 ANQGSEA. With 6 bases clipped from V and 2 bases from J, the junction kept 12 bases outside the gene matches. This CDR3 spans 16 amino acids. The chain's CDR3 is CSVDRDRGRANYGYTF. The CDR3 region has the DNA TGCAGCGTCGATAGGGACAGGGGAAGAGCGAACTATGGCTACACCTTC.

The J gene is TRBJ1-6, the V gene TRBV2, with D perhaps matching TRBD1 (5 bases). The CDR3 contains 19 residues. With 0 bases removed from V and 3 bases from J, the gap between germline ends came to 18 bases. Germline V CDR1 and CDR2: SNHLY, FYNNEI. CDR3 loop: CASSEAVGLDSLYNSPLHF. CDR3 DNA: TGTGCCAGCAGTGAAGCCGTGGGGTTAGACAGCCTCTATAATTCACCCCTCCACTTT.

The rearrangement uses TRBV19 and TRBJ1-5; 11 bases agree with TRBD1. This CDR3 is 16 amino acids long. The ends lost 5 bases at V and 5 bases at J; junction bases unmatched: 8. Germline loops: CDR1 LNHDA, CDR2 SQIVND (reference sequence). The CDR3 nucleotides are TGTGCCAGTAGTCCTCGGACAGGGGGCAGGGATCAGCCCCAGCATTTT. Its translation is CASSPRTGGRDQPQHF.

This chain connects TRBV20-1 to TRBJ2-7; D possibly corresponds to TRBD2 (6 bases). This CDR3 region has 15 residues. Germline V gene lookup returns CDR1 DFQATT and CDR2 SNEGSKA (reference sequence). V lost 3 bases and J 4 bases, leaving 19 bases between the germline ends. The CDR3 DNA follows: TGCAGTGCTAGTCGGGAGATGGTGTTGGGGTACGAGCAGTACTTC. Amino acid sequence: CSASREMVLGYEQYF.

About this clone: This CDR3 is also generated by other DNA sequences in the sample. This chain connects TRBV11-2 to TRBJ1-2, with 7 bases that match TRBD1. The ends lost 5 bases at V and 2 bases at J; junction bases unmatched: 2. CDR1 and CDR2 from the germline V gene are SGHAT and FQNNGV. The CDR3 spans 13 residues. CDR3 sequence reads: CASSPGQNYGYTF. CDR3 sequence (DNA): TGTGCCAGCAGCCCGGGACAGAACTATGGCTACACCTTC.

For the CDR3, the DNA is TGTGCCAGCAGTTCGGACATTAACTATGGCTACACCTTC. Protein: CASSSDINYGYTF. V and J are TRBV2 and TRBJ1-2; D may be TRBD1 (5 bases). The CDR3 sequence is 13 residues long. Germline V lookup: CDR1 SNHLY, CDR2 FYNNEI. V was shortened by 5 bases and J by 1 base, with 8 bases between the two germline ends. The full variable domain, its missing parts supplied by reference TRBV2 and TRBJ1-2, is EPEVTQTPSHQVTQMGQEVILRCVPISNHLYFYWYRQILGQKVEFLVSFYNNEISEKSEIFDDQFSVERPDGSNFTLKIRSTKLEDSAMYFCASSSDINYGYTFGSGTRLTVV.

The genes are TRBV10-2 and TRBJ2-2, with 8 nucleotides matching TRBD1. The CDR3 consists of 15 residues. Trimming cost V 5 bases and J 0 bases; bases outside gene matches: 2. Germline V gene data show CDR1 as WSHSY and CDR2 as SAAADI. The DNA for the CDR3 is TGCGCCAGCAGTCCACAGGGGGCGAACACCGGGGAGCTGTTTTTT. Translated, it gives CASSPQGANTGELFF.

The J gene is TRBJ2-1, the V gene TRBV9; D gene ambiguous. Trimming took off 4 bases at V and 6 bases at J, with 11 bases between the two ends. The germline V gene has CDR1 SGDLS and CDR2 YYNGEE. The CDR3 runs 13 residues. The CDR3 DNA reads as TGTGCCAGCAGCCCGCTAGGATTCAATGAGCAGTTCTTC. This sequence encodes CASSPLGFNEQFF. The full variable domain, completed using reference TRBV9 and TRBJ2-1, is DSGVTQTPKHLITATGQRVTLRCSPRSGDLSVYWYQQSLDQGLQFLIQYYNGEERAKGNILERFSAQQFPDLHSELNLSSLELGDSALYFCASSPLGFNEQFFGPGTRLTVL.

V gene TRBV7-2 combines with J gene TRBJ2-1; maybe TRBD2 (6 bases). In germline, CDR1 is SGHTA, CDR2 FQGNSA. The CDR3 length is 14 residues. Trimming left V 3 bases short and J 5 bases short, with 11 bases between. The DNA for the CDR3 is TGTGCCAGCAGCTTCCGGGACTCTAACAATGAGCAGTTCTTC. This sequence encodes CASSFRDSNNEQFF.

The chain joins TRBV7-9 to TRBJ1-4, with no clear D. The CDR3 is 16 amino acids. The V end lost 2 bases, the J end lost 0 bases, and 10 bases lay between the germline ends. Looked up from germline, CDR1 is SEHNR and CDR2 is FQNEAQ (reference sequence). The CDR3 nucleotides read TGTGCCAGCAGCTTATTTCTTACTGCAACTAATGAAAAACTGTTTTTT. The encoded protein is CASSLFLTATNEKLFF.

The genes are TRBV6-6 and TRBJ1-1; D is possibly TRBD1 (6 bases). The germline V gene has CDR1 MNHNY and CDR2 SVGAGI (reference sequence). This CDR3 contains 14 residues. Deletions cut 3 bases from V and 0 bases from J, with 8 bases between. CDR3 DNA sequence: TGTGCCAGCAGTTATGGACAGATGAACACTGAAGCTTTCTTT. Protein product: CASSYGQMNTEAFF.

The chain joins TRBV11-1 to TRBJ2-5, with 7 bases lining up with TRBD1. CDR1 and CDR2 (germline): SGHAT, FQDESV (reference sequence). This CDR3 has 11 residues. Germline trimming cut 5 bases from V and 10 bases from J; bases unmatched to any gene: 4. This chain's CDR3 is CASSLTGDQYF. The DNA of the CDR3 is TGTGCCAGCAGCCTAACAGGGGACCAGTACTTC.

The rearrangement joins TRBV7-2 to TRBJ1-5, with no clear D. The CDR3 covers 12 residues. CDR1 SGHTA and CDR2 FQGNSA come from the germline V gene. V lost 5 bases, J lost 6 bases, and 8 bases lay in between. The CDR3 DNA reads TGTGCCAGCAGCGCGTCGTTTCAGCCCCAGCATTTT. Amino acids: CASSASFQPQHF.

This chain joins TRBV4-3 and TRBJ2-7; no firm D call. The V end lost 0 bases, the J end lost 0 bases, and 6 bases lay between the germline ends. Per germline, CDR1 LGHNA and CDR2 YSLEER. The CDR3 runs 14 residues. The CDR3 coding sequence is TGCGCCAGCAGCCAAGATTGGCACTCCTACGAGCAGTACTTC. It yields the protein CASSQDWHSYEQYF.

The V gene is TRBV7-3, the J gene TRBJ2-1; D not certain. In germline, CDR1 is SGHTA, CDR2 FQGTGA. V dropped 2 bases and J dropped 4 bases, with 9 bases sitting between them. The CDR3 runs 14 residues. CDR3 sequence: CASSLGQKYNEQFF. The CDR3 nucleotides read TGTGCCAGCAGCTTAGGGCAGAAATACAATGAGCAGTTCTTC.

V is TRBV7-2 and J is TRBJ2-2; D is ambiguous. Germline V gene lookup returns CDR1 SGHTA and CDR2 FQGNSA. With 4 bases removed from V and 6 bases from J, the gap between germline ends came to 6 bases. The CDR3 totals 12 residues. CDR3 in DNA: TGTGCCAGCAGCTCCATTCCCGGGGAGCTGTTTTTT. Its translation is CASSSIPGELFF.

This chain uses TRBV6-6 with TRBJ2-7, with TRBD1 matching 11 bases. This CDR3 comprises 14 residues. CDR1 is MNHNY and CDR2 is SVGAGI in the germline V gene (reference sequence). The V gene end was trimmed by 2 bases and the J gene end by 7 bases; junction bases not matched to a gene: 4. In nucleotides, the CDR3 is TGTGCCAGCAGTTACCGGACAGGGGGCGGAGAGCAGTACTTC. Amino acids: CASSYRTGGGEQYF.

This chain uses TRBV5-1 with TRBJ2-3; 11 positions match TRBD2. Germline V gene data show CDR1 as SGHRS and CDR2 as YFSETQ. The CDR3 covers 17 residues. The junction had 9 bases not matched to a gene; V was cut back by 1 base and J by 5 bases. CDR3 coding DNA: TGCGCCAGCAGCTTGACCCTGACTAGCGGGGCCGGAGATACGCAGTATTTT. Its translation is CASSLTLTSGAGDTQYF.

This clone was picked up a small number of times. This chain links TRBV7-9 with TRBJ2-7; D is perhaps TRBD2 (5 bases). The germline gives CDR1 SEHNR, CDR2 FQNEAQ (reference sequence). This CDR3 is built from 12 residues. Trimming left V 5 bases short and J 3 bases short, with 8 bases between. The CDR3 nucleotides are TGTGCCAGCAGCGCCGGGATCTACGAGCAGTACTTC. Residues: CASSAGIYEQYF. The full variable domain, completed using reference TRBV7-9 and TRBJ2-7, is DTGVSQNPRHKITKRGQNVTFRCDPISEHNRLYWYRQTLGQGPEFLTYFQNEAQLEKSRLLSDRFSAERPKGSFSTLEIQRTEQGDSAMYLCASSAGIYEQYFGPGTRLTVT.